What follows are 22 T cell receptor beta chains derived from one specimen sequenced in a study of STAT5B mutations in CD4+ large granular lymphocyte leukemia. The repertoire was sequenced with immunoSEQ multiplex PCR; TCRdb's copy has only in-frame clones and lacks some. The data show 24,000 or so clones, about 79% seen once. Specimen: CD4+ T cells from blood buffy coats. The receptors stem from a human donor in good health.

A word on this clone: A read error may account for a junction end that differs from germline. The V gene is TRBV7-6, the J gene TRBJ2-5; 9 positions agree with TRBD2. CDR3 length: 16 residues. Germline CDR1 and CDR2: SGHVS and FNYEAQ. The CDR3 is CAGSPRTSATQETQYF. CDR3 DNA sequence: TGTGCCGGCAGCCCACGGACTAGCGCTACCCAAGAGACCCAGTACTTC. Drawing the rest from reference TRBV7-6 and TRBJ2-5, the complete variable domain is GAGVSQSPRYKVTKRGQDVALRCDPISGHVSLYWYRQALGQGPEFLTYFNYEAQQDKSGLPNDRFSAERPEGSISTLTIQRTEQRDSAMYRCAGSPRTSATQETQYFGPGTRLLVL.

The chain combines TRBV27 with TRBJ2-2, with no clear D. With 0 bases removed from V and 6 bases from J, the gap between germline ends came to 17 bases. The CDR3 spans 17 residues. CDR1 and CDR2 (germline): MNHEY, SMNVEV (reference sequence). The CDR3 nucleotides read TGTGCCAGCAGTTTATCGTCCGGCAGGTCAAACGCCGGGGAGCTGTTTTTT. Protein product: CASSLSSGRSNAGELFF.

This chain connects TRBV11-2 to TRBJ2-7, with D hard to call. Germline-derived CDR1 and CDR2 are SGHAT and FQNNGV. This CDR3 comprises 12 residues. V was pared by 2 bases and J by 0 bases, with 2 bases between. The CDR3 bases are TGTGCCAGCAGCTTAATCTCCTACGAGCAGTACTTC. Residues: CASSLISYEQYF.

This chain links TRBV6-1 with TRBJ2-7; TRBD1 matches 10 bases. J was trimmed by 5 bases and V by 5 bases; bases with no gene match: 6. There are 14 residues in the CDR3. From germline, CDR1 is MNHNS and CDR2 SASEGT. The CDR3 here is CASSSTGQGHEQYV. The CDR3 region has the DNA TGTGCCAGCAGTTCGACGGGACAGGGGCACGAGCAGTACGTC.

The chain has TRBV4-3 and TRBJ1-2, with TRBD1 as a possible D gene (5 bases). The CDR3 extends over 13 amino acids. V was pared by 1 base and J by 8 bases, with 11 bases between. Germline V gene data show CDR1 as LGHNA and CDR2 as YSLEER. The CDR3 DNA reads TGCGCCAGCAGCCAAGGGGACCCCAGCGGCTACACCTTC. Translated: CASSQGDPSGYTF.

The V gene is TRBV28, the J gene TRBJ1-2, with D maybe TRBD1 (5 bases). The germline CDR1 and CDR2 sequences are MDHEN and SYDVKM. V was shortened by 1 base and J by 7 bases, with 13 bases between the two germline ends. The CDR3 runs 14 residues. The CDR3 DNA is TGTGCCAGCAGTTTATTTTCCGAGGGGTCTGGCTACACCTTC. Translating it yields CASSLFSEGSGYTF.

The chain couples TRBV14 to TRBJ2-4, with D perhaps matching TRBD2 (5 bases). CDR3 length: 17 amino acids. V was pared by 1 base and J by 0 bases, with 13 bases between. CDR1 is SGHDN, CDR2 FVKESK, per germline. The CDR3 spells CASSQGGLLEAKNIQYF. The CDR3 region has the DNA TGTGCCAGCAGCCAAGGAGGGCTGCTAGAAGCCAAAAACATTCAGTACTTC. The full variable domain, completed using reference TRBV14 and TRBJ2-4, is EAGVTQFPSHSVIEKGQTVTLRCDPISGHDNLYWYRRVMGKEIKFLLHFVKESKQDESGMPNNRFLAERTGGTYSTLKVQPAELEDSGVYFCASSQGGLLEAKNIQYFGAGTRLSVL.

J is TRBJ2-1 and V is TRBV6-5; weak D call: TRBD2 (6 bases). The germline gives CDR1 MNHEY, CDR2 SVGAGI. The CDR3 is made up of 11 amino acids. V lost 2 bases to trimming and J lost 13 bases, with 9 bases between them. CDR3 bases: TGTGCCAGCAGTTACATTGGGACTCAGTTCTTC. As protein: CASSYIGTQFF.

The chain links TRBV2 to TRBJ1-6, with D tentatively TRBD1 (5 bases). From germline, CDR1 is SNHLY and CDR2 FYNNEI. This CDR3 spans 15 amino acids. V dropped 5 bases and J dropped 9 bases, with 17 bases sitting between them. The CDR3 reads CASSLESTGGSPLHF. CDR3 coding DNA: TGTGCCAGCAGTTTAGAGAGTACTGGGGGTTCACCCCTCCACTTT.

The rearrangement joins TRBV28 to TRBJ1-1, with D perhaps TRBD1 (6 bases). V lost 3 bases to trimming and J lost 2 bases, with 10 bases between them. The germline V gene has CDR1 MDHEN and CDR2 SYDVKM. This CDR3 has 14 residues. In DNA form, the CDR3 reads TGTGCCAGCAGTTTGGCAGGGGCAAACACTGAAGCTTTCTTT. Translating it yields CASSLAGANTEAFF. Variable domain in full (rest from reference TRBV28 and TRBJ1-1): DVKVTQSSRYLVKRTGEKVFLECVQDMDHENMFWYRQDPGLGLRLIYFSYDVKMKEKGDIPEGYSVSREKKERFSLILESASTNQTSMYLCASSLAGANTEAFFGQGTRLTVV.

This clone is labeled medium-sized (0.01 to 0.1%). The V and J genes are TRBV11-2 and TRBJ2-3; no firm D call. CDR1 and CDR2 from the germline V gene are SGHAT and FQNNGV. CDR3 size: 12 residues. Trimming took off 5 bases at V and 4 bases at J, with 7 bases between the two ends. CDR3 coding DNA: TGTGCCAGCAGCCCCTGGCCAGATACGCAGTATTTT. Translating gives CASSPWPDTQYF.

The chain couples TRBV28 to TRBJ1-2; D possibly corresponds to TRBD1 (5 bases). The CDR3 is 13 residues long. Per the germline V gene, CDR1 is MDHEN and CDR2 is SYDVKM. Deletions cut 5 bases from V and 6 bases from J, with 13 bases between. The CDR3 is CASSPGPLHGYTF. For the CDR3, the DNA is TGTGCCAGCAGTCCGGGACCTCTGCATGGCTACACCTTC.

This clone was detected once. The chain has TRBV9 and TRBJ1-5; weak D call: TRBD1 (5 bases). Between the trimmed V and J ends, which lost 0 bases and 4 bases, there was a span of 8 bases. Germline V gene sequence: CDR1 SGDLS, CDR2 YYNGEE. CDR3 length: 14 amino acids. The CDR3 DNA reads as TGTGCCAGCAGCGTAGCGGACATTAATCAGCCCCAGCATTTT. It encodes CASSVADINQPQHF.

V usage is TRBV29-1 and J usage is TRBJ2-2, with TRBD1 matching 9 bases. Germline V CDR1 and CDR2: SQVTM, ANQGSEA. V trimming: 6 bases; J trimming: 4 bases; junction bases outside the gene matches: 3. This CDR3 region has 13 residues. As DNA, the CDR3 is TGCAGCGTGGGACAGGGCACCACCGGGGAGCTGTTTTTT. Translation gives CSVGQGTTGELFF.

The chain employs TRBV7-2 and TRBJ1-1; D remains unclear. The germline V and J ends were trimmed by 3 bases and 1 base, with 3 bases remaining between them. The CDR3 is 12 residues long. Germline values: CDR1 SGHTA, CDR2 FQGNSA. The CDR3 DNA reads as TGTGCCAGCAGCTTTGGGAACACTGAAGCTTTCTTT. Its protein product is CASSFGNTEAFF.

The chain carries TRBV7-8 and TRBJ2-7, with 8 bases that match TRBD2. Germline V gene lookup returns CDR1 SGHVS and CDR2 FQNEAQ. This CDR3 has 17 amino acids. The ends lost 2 bases at V and 1 base at J; junction bases unmatched: 10. Here the CDR3 reads CASSLLPAGLGSYEQYV. In nucleotides, the CDR3 is TGTGCCAGCAGCTTATTGCCCGCGGGACTAGGGTCCTACGAGCAGTACGTC.

Worth noting for this clone: At one of its ends the junction is not consistent with the germline gene, which may arise from a read error. The rearrangement uses TRBV2 and TRBJ2-3; 9 nucleotides line up with TRBD2. The germline CDR1 and CDR2 sequences are SNHLY and FYNNEI. This CDR3 has 13 residues. The CDR3, as DNA: TGTGCCAGCAGTGTTGGTTTCGTAGCGGGAGAGAAATTT. This encodes CASSVGFVAGEKF. Variable domain in full (rest from reference TRBV2 and TRBJ2-3): EPEVTQTPSHQVTQMGQEVILRCVPISNHLYFYWYRQILGQKVEFLVSFYNNEISEKSEIFDDQFSVERPDGSNFTLKIRSTKLEDSAMYFCASSVGFVAGEKFGPGTRLTVL.

This clone is medium-sized. The chain has TRBV4-1 and TRBJ1-1; 12 nucleotides agree with TRBD1. CDR3 length equals 20 residues. Looked up from germline, CDR1 is MGHRA and CDR2 is YSYEKL. With 3 bases clipped from V and 10 bases from J, the junction kept 24 bases outside the gene matches. Here the CDR3 DNA reads TGCGCCAGCAGCCAGTCCAGCCCGATGGGGACAGGGGGCAGGGAGAATGCAGCTTTCTTT. Amino acids: CASSQSSPMGTGGRENAAFF.

V usage is TRBV7-2 and J usage is TRBJ1-1; unclear D gene. Trimming shortened V by 2 bases and J by 1 base, and 11 bases separated the two germline ends. CDR1 is SGHTA and CDR2 is FQGNSA in the germline V gene. The CDR3 is made up of 15 amino acids. The CDR3 DNA sequence: TGTGCCAGCAGCTTATTCCCCGGGGAGAACACTGAAGCTTTCTTT. It specifies CASSLFPGENTEAFF.

The gene calls are TRBV19 and TRBJ2-1; 7 positions agree with TRBD1. The CDR3 has 15 amino acids. CDR1 is LNHDA and CDR2 is SQIVND in the germline V gene (reference sequence). The V and J ends lost 3 bases and 4 bases, in that order; junction bases with no gene match: 6. Written as DNA, the CDR3 is TGTGCCAGTAGTATGACAGGGTCAACTTACAATGAGCAGTTCTTC. This translates into CASSMTGSTYNEQFF.

The V gene is TRBV9, the J gene TRBJ2-1; D gene uncertain. V was trimmed by 0 bases and J by 5 bases, leaving 15 bases between them. Germline-derived CDR1 and CDR2 are SGDLS and YYNGEE. The CDR3 is 16 amino acids. CDR3: CASSVAPLGIDNEQFF. For the CDR3, the DNA is TGTGCCAGCAGCGTAGCTCCTTTGGGAATCGACAATGAGCAGTTCTTC.

This chain connects TRBV14 to TRBJ2-7, with a possible D match to TRBD1 (5 bases). The CDR3 runs to 14 residues. The ends were cut back, 0 bases at V and 3 bases at J, with 9 bases in the middle. The germline CDR1 and CDR2 sequences are SGHDN and FVKESK. This chain's CDR3 is CASSQDSGIYEQYF. The CDR3 region has the DNA TGTGCCAGCAGCCAAGACTCAGGGATCTACGAGCAGTACTTC.